The 30 T cell receptor beta chains below come from one sample, sequenced in a study of cytomegalovirus exposure and HLA in healthy donors. Vbeta (60) and Jbeta (13) primers were used in the PCR. The assay was immunoSEQ multiplex PCR, and TCRdb's table has in-frame clones only and misses some. The table records under 150,000 clones, roughly 72% of them present only once. Sequencing was performed on PBMCs. These receptors were taken from a man aged 40-49 years in good health and CMV-seronegative.

The CDR3 here is CASMRPRLAGSYEQYF. The CDR3 DNA is TGTGCCAGCATGAGACCGAGACTAGCGGGATCCTACGAGCAGTACTTC. The chain recombines TRBV28 with TRBJ2-7; TRBD2 agrees at 11 bases. The CDR3 loop spans 16 amino acids. Germline loops: CDR1 MDHEN, CDR2 SYDVKM. V trimming: 7 bases; J trimming: 1 base; junction bases outside the gene matches: 9.

This clone was detected once. This chain joins TRBV10-1 and TRBJ1-1, with 7 bases lining up with TRBD1. The ends lost 5 bases at V and 1 base at J; junction bases unmatched: 4. The CDR3 runs 14 residues. Germline loops: CDR1 WNHNN, CDR2 SYGVQD (reference sequence). For the CDR3, the DNA is TGCGCCAGCAGTCGGACAGGTGGGAACACTGAAGCTTTCTTT. It translates to CASSRTGGNTEAFF.

The chain uses TRBV4-3 and TRBJ2-6; TRBD1 might be the D (6 bases). Trimming shortened V by 1 base and J by 3 bases, and 16 bases separated the two germline ends. CDR1 is LGHNA and CDR2 is YSLEER in the germline V gene. The CDR3 is made up of 18 amino acids. The DNA of the CDR3 is TGCGCCAGCAGCCAAGGGTGGGGGCCCAAGCTTGGGGCCAACGTCCTGACTTTC. Protein: CASSQGWGPKLGANVLTF.

The V gene is TRBV7-2, the J gene TRBJ1-4; tentative D call: TRBD1 (6 bases). Looked up from germline, CDR1 is SGHTA and CDR2 is FQGNSA. Trimming removed 2 bases from V and 8 bases from J, with 12 bases in between. This CDR3 region has 14 residues. CDR3 residues: CASSLTGSGEKLFF. The DNA of the CDR3 is TGTGCCAGCAGCTTAACAGGGTCTGGGGAAAAACTGTTTTTT.

This sequence joins TRBV11-3 and TRBJ2-2, with 7 bases fitting TRBD1. The CDR3 has 13 residues. From germline, CDR1 is SGHNT and CDR2 YENEEA. Losses at the gene ends were 5 bases for V and 5 bases for J; bases not matched to a gene: 2. CDR3 sequence (DNA): TGTGCCAGCAGCGGGACAGCAACCGGGGAGCTGTTTTTT. Amino acid sequence: CASSGTATGELFF.

Details on this clone: The junction departs from the called germline gene at one end, perhaps through a read error. This chain joins TRBV6-7 and TRBJ1-5, with 10 bases lining up with TRBD1. TRBV6-7 is identified as an open reading frame with a role that is uncertain. The CDR3 totals 16 residues. The CDR3 region is CASMGWWDRGFQPQNF. The DNA for the CDR3 is TGTGCCAGCATGGGTTGGTGGGACAGGGGATTTCAGCCCCAGAATTTT.

The chain couples TRBV7-3 to TRBJ2-7, with TRBD2 matching over 8 bases. The CDR3 runs 20 residues. Trimming removed 5 bases from V and 2 bases from J; junction bases left unmatched: 23. Germline-derived CDR1 and CDR2 are SGHTA and FQGTGA. The CDR3 sequence: CASSPRGLAKPREDAYEQYF. CDR3 DNA sequence: TGTGCCAGCAGCCCCCGCGGACTAGCCAAACCCCGCGAGGACGCCTACGAGCAGTACTTC.

CDR3 in DNA: TGCAGTGCTAGAGTGGCAGTTCAAGCTTTCTTT. Translated: CSARVAVQAFF. This rearrangement joins TRBV20-1 to TRBJ1-1; D uncertain. Germline V gives CDR1 DFQATT, CDR2 SNEGSKA (reference sequence). The ends were cut back, 1 base at V and 9 bases at J, with 9 bases in the middle. CDR3 length: 11 amino acids.

Of note for this clone: The sample contains more than one DNA sequence encoding this CDR3. The chain is built from TRBV2 and TRBJ1-2; weak D call: TRBD1 (6 bases). With 9 bases removed from V and 3 bases from J, the gap between germline ends came to 14 bases. The germline gives CDR1 SNHLY, CDR2 FYNNEI. The length of the CDR3 is 13 residues. Written as DNA, the CDR3 is TGTGCCAGAACAGAGACAGGCCACTATGGCTACACCTTC. Its protein product is CARTETGHYGYTF.

This chain uses TRBV13 with TRBJ2-2; 7 nucleotides agree with TRBD2. CDR1 and CDR2 from the germline V gene are PRHDT and FYEKMQ (reference sequence). With 5 bases clipped from V and 2 bases from J, the junction kept 14 bases outside the gene matches. This CDR3 is 18 amino acids long. This chain's CDR3 is CASSTRDYRGKNTGELFF. The DNA of the CDR3 is TGTGCCAGCAGCACCCGGGACTACCGCGGAAAAAACACCGGGGAGCTGTTTTTT.

This clone came up once. The chain is built from TRBV4-1 and TRBJ1-2, with a weak D call TRBD1 (5 bases). Germline lookup yields CDR1 MGHRA and CDR2 YSYEKL. The CDR3 sequence is 14 residues long. V lost 8 bases and J 4 bases, leaving 17 bases between the germline ends. CDR3 in amino acids: CASAPTAQGYGYTF. DNA of the CDR3: TGCGCCAGCGCGCCGACTGCCCAGGGCTATGGCTACACCTTC.

The gene calls are TRBV9 and TRBJ2-5; the D gene is possibly TRBD2 (5 bases). The germline V gene encodes CDR1 SGDLS and CDR2 YYNGEE. This CDR3 has 14 residues. V was pared by 4 bases and J by 2 bases, with 12 bases between. The CDR3 bases are TGTGCCAGCAGCTCCACCGGGAAGCAAGAGACCCAGTACTTC. Its translation is CASSSTGKQETQYF.

This clone has just a few counts. The chain employs TRBV7-8 and TRBJ1-1; 8 bases are a match to TRBD1. The junction had 7 bases not matched to a gene; V was cut back by 7 bases and J by 3 bases. The CDR3 runs to 14 residues. Germline V gives CDR1 SGHVS, CDR2 FQNEAQ. In DNA, the CDR3 is TGTGCCAGCATCCGGACAGGGTTCGACACTGAAGCTTTCTTT. It encodes CASIRTGFDTEAFF.

This chain links TRBV30 with TRBJ1-1; unclear D gene. The CDR3 has 9 amino acids. Deletions cut 1 base from V and 8 bases from J, with 2 bases between. Germline CDR1 is GTSNPN and CDR2 is SVGIG (reference sequence). The CDR3 DNA reads TGTGCCTGGAGTGCGGAAGCTTTCTTT. Its protein product is CAWSAEAFF.

The chain carries TRBV25-1 and TRBJ2-7; tentative D call: TRBD2 (5 bases). Germline CDR1 MGHDK, CDR2 SYGVNS. V shed 9 bases and J shed 3 bases, with 15 bases lying between them. The CDR3 length is 13 residues. DNA of the CDR3: TGTGCCAGTAGGTTGGGAGTACACTACGAGCAGTACTTC. It yields the protein CASRLGVHYEQYF.

This sequence joins TRBV19 and TRBJ1-6, with TRBD1 matching 8 bases. Germline trimming cut 4 bases from V and 7 bases from J; bases unmatched to any gene: 6. CDR1 and CDR2 from the germline V gene are LNHDA and SQIVND (reference sequence). This CDR3 region has 15 residues. The CDR3 loop reads CASSTTGAPNSPLHF. The CDR3 DNA follows: TGTGCCAGTAGTACGACAGGGGCCCCAAATTCACCCCTCCACTTT.

The V call is TRBV13, the J call TRBJ2-7; tentatively, D is TRBD1 (6 bases). From germline, CDR1 is PRHDT and CDR2 FYEKMQ (reference sequence). The CDR3 has 14 residues. V lost 4 bases and J lost 1, with 11 bases in between. The CDR3 DNA sequence: TGTGCCAGCAGCTCAACTGGACAGTCCTACGAGCAGTACTTC. Residues: CASSSTGQSYEQYF. Looking up the rest from reference TRBV13 and TRBJ2-7 gives the full variable domain: AAGVIQSPRHLIKEKRETATLKCYPIPRHDTVYWYQQGPGQDPQFLISFYEKMQSDKGSIPDRFSAQQFSDYHSELNMSSLELGDSALYFCASSSTGQSYEQYFGPGTRLTVT.

The chain joins TRBV19 to TRBJ2-7; TRBD1 matches at 9 bases. CDR1 and CDR2 from the germline V gene are LNHDA and SQIVND (reference sequence). The CDR3 is 15 residues long. Trimming cost V 5 bases and J 2 bases; bases outside gene matches: 7. The CDR3, as DNA: TGTGCCAGTAGTGAGGACAGGGGTGGGACCTACGAGCAGTACTTC. Translating it yields CASSEDRGGTYEQYF. The variable domain in full, with the rest retrieved from reference TRBV19 and TRBJ2-7, is DGGITQSPKYLFRKEGQNVTLSCEQNLNHDAMYWYRQDPGQGLRLIYYSQIVNDFQKGDIAEGYSVSREKKESFPLTVTSAQKNPTAFYLCASSEDRGGTYEQYFGPGTRLTVT.

This clone was counted only a few times. V is TRBV20-1 and J is TRBJ1-1; tentative D call: TRBD1 (5 bases). V lost 7 bases, J lost 5 bases, and 11 bases lay in between. The CDR3 totals 11 residues. Germline values: CDR1 DFQATT, CDR2 SNEGSKA (reference sequence). CDR3 nucleotides: TGCAGTGTTGGGGGGAAAACTGAAGCTTTCTTT. Translation: CSVGGKTEAFF.

The rearrangement joins TRBV30 to TRBJ1-2; 8 nucleotides agree with TRBD1. Trimming removed 5 bases from V and 0 bases from J; junction bases left unmatched: 5. CDR1 GTSNPN and CDR2 SVGIG come from the germline V gene (reference sequence). The CDR3 length is 14 residues. As DNA, the CDR3 is TGTGCCTGGGGACAGGGTCGAGCTAACTATGGCTACACCTTC. It is translated as CAWGQGRANYGYTF.

The gene calls are TRBV19 and TRBJ2-2; TRBD2 matches at 7 bases. The CDR3 runs 14 residues. Trimming took 6 bases from V and 3 from J; bases not matched to a gene: 4. The germline gives CDR1 LNHDA, CDR2 SQIVND (reference sequence). CDR3 region: CASRWLADTGELFF. Written as DNA, the CDR3 is TGTGCCAGTAGATGGCTAGCGGACACCGGGGAGCTGTTTTTT.

This clone was seen only a few times. V gene TRBV6-4 combines with J gene TRBJ2-1; 7 bases line up with TRBD2. V shed 3 bases and J 4 bases; nucleotides not matched to a gene: 0. Germline V lookup: CDR1 MRHNA, CDR2 SNTAGT. The CDR3 loop spans 13 amino acids. The DNA for the CDR3 is TGTGCCAGCAGTGAGCGGGAGTACAATGAGCAGTTCTTC. It encodes CASSEREYNEQFF.

The V gene is TRBV6-6, the J gene TRBJ1-5, with D possibly matching TRBD1 (6 bases). The CDR3 extends over 15 amino acids. Trimming took 6 bases from V and 2 from J, leaving 14 bases between them. In germline, CDR1 is MNHNY, CDR2 SVGAGI (reference sequence). The CDR3 reads CASRYTGQGNQPQHF. CDR3 coding DNA: TGTGCCAGCAGATACACAGGGCAGGGCAATCAGCCCCAGCATTTT.

The chain joins TRBV5-4 to TRBJ2-7; 7 positions match TRBD2. The CDR3 has 14 amino acids. The V and J ends lost 1 base and 2 bases, in that order; junction bases with no gene match: 3. Germline CDR1 is SGHNT and CDR2 is YYREEE (reference sequence). Here the CDR3 DNA reads TGTGCCAGCAGCTTGCTGGGAGGGCCCTACGAGCAGTACTTC. This gives the protein CASSLLGGPYEQYF.

The rearrangement links TRBV5-1 to TRBJ2-7; 10 bases are a match to TRBD2. J gave up 2 bases and V 4 bases, and 6 bases lay outside the gene matches. Germline V CDR1 and CDR2: SGHRS, YFSETQ. CDR3 length: 15 amino acids. This CDR3 reads CASSPQTSGTYEQYF. In DNA form, the CDR3 reads TGCGCCAGCAGCCCCCAAACTAGCGGGACCTACGAGCAGTACTTC.

This chain joins TRBV5-1 and TRBJ2-1; 8 positions agree with TRBD2. This CDR3 contains 15 residues. Germline V gene data show CDR1 as SGHRS and CDR2 as YFSETQ. V lost 6 bases and J lost 10; bases outside the gene matches: 15. This chain's CDR3 is CASNLAGFGPSEQFF. In DNA, the CDR3 is TGCGCCAGCAACTTAGCGGGATTCGGGCCAAGCGAGCAGTTCTTC. The full variable domain, its missing parts supplied by reference TRBV5-1 and TRBJ2-1, is KAGVTQTPRYLIKTRGQQVTLSCSPISGHRSVSWYQQTPGQGLQFLFEYFSETQRNKGNFPGRFSGRQFSNSRSEMNVSTLELGDSALYLCASNLAGFGPSEQFFGPGTRLTVL.

This rearrangement joins TRBV4-3 to TRBJ1-4; D gene ambiguous. This CDR3 has 15 amino acids. Per the germline V gene, CDR1 is LGHNA and CDR2 is YSLEER. V was cut by 0 bases and J by 3 bases, with 8 bases left in between. The CDR3 loop is CASSQDAAANEKLFF. The CDR3 DNA follows: TGCGCCAGCAGCCAAGATGCCGCAGCTAATGAAAAACTGTTTTTT.

This chain links TRBV6-1 with TRBJ1-1; a possible D gene is TRBD1 (6 bases). From germline, CDR1 is MNHNS and CDR2 SASEGT. This CDR3 contains 15 residues. V lost 0 bases and J lost 7, with 15 bases in between. CDR3 nucleotide sequence: TGTGCCAGCAGTGAAGCGCAGGGGACATGGAATGAAGCTTTCTTT. This translates into CASSEAQGTWNEAFF.

The chain couples TRBV7-2 to TRBJ2-7, with 14 bases matching TRBD2. Germline CDR1 is SGHTA and CDR2 is FQGNSA. The CDR3 is 13 residues long. The ends lost 5 bases at V and 11 bases at J; junction bases unmatched: 5. DNA for the CDR3: TGTGCCAGCAGCCCTGGGACTAGCGGGAGTGAGTACTTC. It encodes CASSPGTSGSEYF.

The gene calls are TRBV30 and TRBJ1-5; D uncertain. Germline CDR1 is GTSNPN and CDR2 is SVGIG (reference sequence). V was shortened by 1 base and J by 0 bases, with 10 bases between the two germline ends. The CDR3 extends over 15 amino acids. The CDR3 DNA reads TGTGCCTGGAGTGGCGGAAGGTATAGCAATCAGCCCCAGCATTTT. Translated, it gives CAWSGGRYSNQPQHF. The variable domain in full, completed from reference TRBV30 and TRBJ1-5, reads SQTIHQWPATLVQPVGSPLSLECTVEGTSNPNLYWYRQAAGRGLQLLFYSVGIGQISSEVPQNLSASRPQDRQFILSSKKLLLSDSGFYLCAWSGGRYSNQPQHFGDGTRLSIL.